The T cell receptor (beta chain) under discussion was sequenced for a study of cytomegalovirus exposure and HLA in healthy donors. Study-level background: Falling in the Caucasian-associated ancestry cluster were 81% of 398 genotyped donors.

Both 60 Vbeta primers and 13 Jbeta primers went into the PCR. Only in-frame clones appear in the TCRdb table, and some are missing; sequencing was by immunoSEQ multiplex PCR. The table shows roughly 180,000 clones, with approximately 77% occurring only once. V lost 9 bases and J lost 0; bases outside the gene matches: 7. The germline CDR1 and CDR2 sequences are SGHRS and YFSETQ. The CDR3 consists of 15 residues. The genes are TRBV5-1 and TRBJ2-2; 8 nucleotides line up with TRBD2. The TCR was taken from a male donor in good health and CMV-seronegative. The sequenced sample consisted of PBMCs. Here the CDR3 reads CATSRGAPNTGELFF. Here the CDR3 DNA reads TGCGCCACATCGCGGGGGGCACCGAACACCGGGGAGCTGTTTTTT.